What follows are 3 T cell receptor beta chains derived from one specimen sequenced in a study of T cells in localized non-small cell lung cancer. Using immunoSEQ multiplex PCR, the repertoire was profiled, and TCRdb retains in-frame clones only, with some absent. The repertoire holds around 78,000 clones, with around nine tenths as singletons. This specimen was peripheral blood, taken before any cancer treatment. These receptors were taken from a woman aged 35 to 69 with stage I squamous cell lung carcinoma.

The CDR3 DNA follows: TGTGCCAGCAGCCCCCCTTTAACCATACTGGGCACTGAAGCTTTCTTT. Its protein product is CASSPPLTILGTEAFF. V and J are TRBV5-6 and TRBJ1-1; D gene ambiguous. Between the trimmed V and J ends, which lost 4 bases and 4 bases, there was a span of 20 bases. CDR3 length: 16 residues. The germline V gene encodes CDR1 SGHDT and CDR2 YYEEEE. The complete variable domain, with remaining parts taken from reference TRBV5-6 and TRBJ1-1, reads DAGVTQSPTHLIKTRGQQVTLRCSPKSGHDTVSWYQQALGQGPQFIFQYYEEEERQRGNFPDRFSGHQFPNYSSELNVNALLLGDSALYLCASSPPLTILGTEAFFGQGTRLTVV.

This chain uses TRBV18 with TRBJ2-7; D gene unclear. Germline V lookup: CDR1 KGHSH, CDR2 LQKENI. V was shortened by 0 bases and J by 3 bases, with 12 bases between the two germline ends. The CDR3 runs to 15 residues. As DNA, the CDR3 is TGTGCCAGCTCACCACCGGGCCAGGCAGACTACGAGCAGTACTTC. This encodes CASSPPGQADYEQYF.

This chain connects TRBV9 to TRBJ2-5; D is unresolved. Germline V gene sequence: CDR1 SGDLS, CDR2 YYNGEE. V gave up 5 bases and J gave up 5 bases, with 13 bases separating them. This CDR3 contains 13 residues. The CDR3 reads CASSRVFGETQYF. CDR3 DNA sequence: TGTGCCAGCAGTCGGGTCTTCGGGGAGACCCAGTACTTC.